The entry below describes one T cell receptor beta chain. The data are from a study of T cells in Graves' hyperthyroidism and ophthalmopathy. RNA transcripts yielded amplified TCR beta CDR3 regions. Primed by the HTBI set, a first-round RT-PCR was run on the TCR CDR3. Using its own MiXCR run on the multiplex PCR reads, TCRdb lists one record per CDR3 protein. The sample has under 350,000 distinct CDR3 sequences, about 13% seen once; the top ten hold 34%. This CDR3 region has 18 residues. V trimming: 4 bases; J trimming: 4 bases; junction bases outside the gene matches: 15. Germline assignment: CDR1 KGHSH and CDR2 LQKENI.

Sequenced input: blood. The J gene is TRBJ1-5, the V gene TRBV18; TRBD1 agrees at 8 bases. The sequence came from a woman in her 40s with Graves' ophthalmopathy. CDR3 loop: CASSLTGANPLINQPQHF. CDR3 DNA sequence: TGTGCCAGCTCACTGACAGGGGCGAACCCCTTAATAAATCAGCCCCAGCATTTT.